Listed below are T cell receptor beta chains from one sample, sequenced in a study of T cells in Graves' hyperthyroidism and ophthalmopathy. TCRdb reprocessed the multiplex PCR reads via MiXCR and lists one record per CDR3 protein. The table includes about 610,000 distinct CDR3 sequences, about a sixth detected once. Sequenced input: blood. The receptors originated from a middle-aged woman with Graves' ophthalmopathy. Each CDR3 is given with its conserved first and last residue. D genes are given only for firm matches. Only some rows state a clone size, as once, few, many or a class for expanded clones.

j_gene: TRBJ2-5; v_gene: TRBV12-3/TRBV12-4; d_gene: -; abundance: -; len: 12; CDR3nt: TGTGCCAGCAGTTTAGCGCAGGGACCACAGTACTTC; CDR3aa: CASSLAQGPQYF
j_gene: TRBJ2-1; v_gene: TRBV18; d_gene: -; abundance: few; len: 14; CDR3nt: TGTGCCAGCTCACCCGCTGACGGGGGAGATGAGCAGTTCTTC; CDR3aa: CASSPADGGDEQFF
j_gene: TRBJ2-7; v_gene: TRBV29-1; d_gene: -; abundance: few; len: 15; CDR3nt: TGCAGCGTTGTGGAGGGGGACTCATCACACTACGAGCAGTACTTC; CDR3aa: CSVVEGDSSHYEQYF
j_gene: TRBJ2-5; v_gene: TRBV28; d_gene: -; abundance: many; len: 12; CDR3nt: TGTGCCAGCAGATTGTCAGGGGAGACCCAGTACTTC; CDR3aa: CASRLSGETQYF
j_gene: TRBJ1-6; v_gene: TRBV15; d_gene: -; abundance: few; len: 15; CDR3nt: TGTGCCACCAGTCCTATGAGGAGCCCTGGTTCACCCCTCCACTTT; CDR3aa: CATSPMRSPGSPLHF
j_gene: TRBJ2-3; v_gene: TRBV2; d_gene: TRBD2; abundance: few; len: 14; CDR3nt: TGTGCCAGCGCCTTGGCGGGAGCCACAGATACGCAGTATTTT; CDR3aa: CASALAGATDTQYF
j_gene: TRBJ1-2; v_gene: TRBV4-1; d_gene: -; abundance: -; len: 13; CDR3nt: TGCGCCAGCAGCCAAGATGGGCGCTGGAGCTACACCTTC; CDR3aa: CASSQDGRWSYTF
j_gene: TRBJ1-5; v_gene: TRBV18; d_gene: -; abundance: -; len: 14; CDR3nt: TGTGTCAGCTCACCACAAAAGGGCAGTCAGCCCCAGCATTTT; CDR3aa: CVSSPQKGSQPQHF
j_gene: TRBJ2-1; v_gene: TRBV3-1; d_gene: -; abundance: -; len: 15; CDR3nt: TGTGCCAGCAGCCAACGAGGGATCTCCTACAATGAGCAGTTCTTC; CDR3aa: CASSQRGISYNEQFF
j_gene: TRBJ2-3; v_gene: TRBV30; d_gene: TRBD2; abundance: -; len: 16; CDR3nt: TGTGCCCGGGGATCTAGCGGGGGCCTTAATGGGGATACGCAGTATTTT; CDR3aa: CARGSSGGLNGDTQYF
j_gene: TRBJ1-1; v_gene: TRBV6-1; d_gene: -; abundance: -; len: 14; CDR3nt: TGTGCCAGCAGTCTCGGAGTTTGGAACACTGAAGCTTTCTTT; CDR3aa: CASSLGVWNTEAFF
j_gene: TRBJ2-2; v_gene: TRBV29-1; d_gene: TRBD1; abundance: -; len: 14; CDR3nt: TGCAGCGTGAAAGGGACAGGGACAGCCGGGGAGCTGTTTTTT; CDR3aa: CSVKGTGTAGELFF
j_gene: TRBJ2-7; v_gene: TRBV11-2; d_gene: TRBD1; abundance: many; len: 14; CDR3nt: TGTGCCAGCAGGACAGGGGGCATAACCTACGAGCAGTACTTC; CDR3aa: CASRTGGITYEQYF
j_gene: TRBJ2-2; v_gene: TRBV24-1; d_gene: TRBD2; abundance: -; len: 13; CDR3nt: TGTGCCACCAGTGCCCACCCGGGCGGGGGGCTGTTTTTT; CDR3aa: CATSAHPGGGLFF
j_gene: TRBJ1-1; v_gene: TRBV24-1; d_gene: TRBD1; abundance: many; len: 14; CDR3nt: TGTGCCACCAGTGCCGGGACAGGGTACACTGAAGCTTTCTTT; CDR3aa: CATSAGTGYTEAFF
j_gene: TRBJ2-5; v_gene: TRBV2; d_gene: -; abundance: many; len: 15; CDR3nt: TGTGCCAGCAGTGAAGAGGCCATTAGTCGGGAGACCCAGTACTTC; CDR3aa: CASSEEAISRETQYF
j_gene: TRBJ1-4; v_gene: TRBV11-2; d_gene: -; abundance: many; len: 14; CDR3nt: TGTGCCAGCAGCCGCGTTGGGTGGAATGAAAAACTGTTTTTT; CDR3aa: CASSRVGWNEKLFF
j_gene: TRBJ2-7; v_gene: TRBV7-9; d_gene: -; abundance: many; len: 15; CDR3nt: TGTGCCAGCAGCTTAGCTACAGGGAGGGCCTACGAGCAGTACTTC; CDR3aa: CASSLATGRAYEQYF
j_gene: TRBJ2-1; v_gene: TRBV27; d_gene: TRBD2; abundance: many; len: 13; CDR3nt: TGTGCCAGCAGACCGGGACTAGCGGGAGTGGTGTTCTTC; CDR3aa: CASRPGLAGVVFF
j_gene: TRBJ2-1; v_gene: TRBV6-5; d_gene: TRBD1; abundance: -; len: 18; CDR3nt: TGTGCCAGCAGTTCCCCAGGGGAAACAGGGGGCTCCTACAATGAGCAGTTCTTC; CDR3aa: CASSSPGETGGSYNEQFF
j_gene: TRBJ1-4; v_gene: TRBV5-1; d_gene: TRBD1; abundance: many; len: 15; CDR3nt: TGCGCCAGCAGCTTGGGTACAGGGGAAAGTGAAAAACTGTTTTTT; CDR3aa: CASSLGTGESEKLFF
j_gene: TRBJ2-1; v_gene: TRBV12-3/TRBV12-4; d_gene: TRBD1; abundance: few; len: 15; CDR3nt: TGTGCCAGCAGTTTTTGGGGACAGGTTAACAATGAGCAGTTCTTC; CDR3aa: CASSFWGQVNNEQFF
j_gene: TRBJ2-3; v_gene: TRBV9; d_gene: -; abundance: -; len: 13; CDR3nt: TGTGCCAGCAGCGTAGTAGTAACAGATACGCAGTATTTT; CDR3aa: CASSVVVTDTQYF
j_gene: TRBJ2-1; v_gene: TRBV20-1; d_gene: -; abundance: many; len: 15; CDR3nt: TGCAGTGCTAGCACGAGGGCGGGGTGGGTCAATGAGCAGTTCTTC; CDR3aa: CSASTRAGWVNEQFF
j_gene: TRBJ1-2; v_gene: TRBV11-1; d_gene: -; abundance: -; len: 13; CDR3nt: TGTGCCAGCAGCACGGGCAGCGGCTATGGCTACACCTTC; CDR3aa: CASSTGSGYGYTF
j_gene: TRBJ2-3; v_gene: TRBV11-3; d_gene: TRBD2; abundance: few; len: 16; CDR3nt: TGTGCCAGCAGCCCCGCCGCGGGAGCCTCGGTAGATACGCAGTATTTT; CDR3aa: CASSPAAGASVDTQYF
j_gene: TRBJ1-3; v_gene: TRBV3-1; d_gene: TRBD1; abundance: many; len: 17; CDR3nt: TGTGCCAGCAGCCCAAGGGGACAGGGTTATTCTGGAAACACCATATATTTT; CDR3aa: CASSPRGQGYSGNTIYF
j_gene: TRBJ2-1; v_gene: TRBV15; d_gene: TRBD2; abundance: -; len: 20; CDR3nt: TGTGCCACCAGCAGAGTTGGGCAGGGGTCGACTAGCGGGATGAACAATGAGCAGTTCTTC; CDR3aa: CATSRVGQGSTSGMNNEQFF
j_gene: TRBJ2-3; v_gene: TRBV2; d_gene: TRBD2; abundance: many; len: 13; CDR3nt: TGTGCCAGCAGTACGGGACTAGTTGATACGCAGTATTTT; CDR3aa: CASSTGLVDTQYF